Below, 20 T cell receptor beta chains from the same sample are listed, as sequenced in a study of patients and donors after allogeneic stem cell transplantation. From the RT-PCR reads, TCRdb called clonotypes with MiXCR, one entry per CDR3 protein. Of roughly 230,000 distinct CDR3 sequences in the sample, 14% were seen once. The sequencing sample was made of blood, either unsorted or a sorted T cell fraction (not recorded which). These receptors originate from a human donor who was either an allogeneic HSCT recipient or a stem cell or donor lymphocyte infusion donor (not recorded which). It is not recorded whose cells these are; they may come from a transplant donor.

Only a few counts were recorded for this clonotype. The genes are TRBV4-2 and TRBJ1-4, with D hard to call. Germline lookup yields CDR1 LGHNA and CDR2 YNFKEQ. The CDR3 runs 15 residues. Trimming shortened V by 4 bases and J by 0 bases, and 9 bases separated the two germline ends. The CDR3 nucleotides are TGTGCCAGCAGCCTCAATACCGCAACTAATGAAAAACTGTTTTTT. Translating it yields CASSLNTATNEKLFF.

This clonotype was seen repeatedly, ten times or more. This sequence joins TRBV7-9 and TRBJ2-7, with 8 positions matching TRBD2. CDR3 length equals 16 residues. Trimming removed 5 bases from V and 0 bases from J; junction bases left unmatched: 9. Looked up from germline, CDR1 is SEHNR and CDR2 is FQNEAQ (reference sequence). The CDR3 is CASSPRGSGSSYEQYF. CDR3 DNA sequence: TGTGCCAGCAGCCCCCGTGGGAGCGGGAGCTCCTACGAGCAGTACTTC.

This clonotype was seen ten or more times. The rearrangement uses TRBV20-1 and TRBJ1-2, with 8 bases matching TRBD1. The CDR3 runs 14 residues. From germline, CDR1 is DFQATT and CDR2 SNEGSKA (reference sequence). V lost 4 bases to trimming and J lost 0 bases; unmatched junction nucleotides: 4. The CDR3 protein is CSATGQGTNYGYTF. In DNA form, the CDR3 reads TGCAGTGCTACAGGACAGGGCACTAACTATGGCTACACCTTC.

Comments on this clonotype: Sequence at one end of the junction differs from germline and may be a read error. The rearrangement joins TRBV6-4 to TRBJ2-1; TRBD1 might be the D (6 bases). This CDR3 is built from 17 residues. Germline V CDR1 and CDR2: MRHNA, SNTAGT. The CDR3 reads CASSEFKGQGTYDEQFF. Written as DNA, the CDR3 is TGTGCCAGCAGTGAATTTAAAGGGCAGGGGACCTACGATGAGCAGTTCTTC.

This clonotype was seen a handful of times. The chain combines TRBV4-2 with TRBJ1-2; weak D call: TRBD1 (6 bases). This CDR3 is built from 16 residues. V lost 0 bases and J 0 bases, leaving 11 bases between the germline ends. CDR1 is LGHNA, CDR2 YNFKEQ, per germline. The CDR3 nucleotides read TGTGCCAGCAGCCAAGAATACAGGGAAGCTAACTATGGCTACACCTTC. Its protein product is CASSQEYREANYGYTF.

This clonotype was detected many times. The gene calls are TRBV7-6 and TRBJ1-1; D is possibly TRBD1 (6 bases). This CDR3 is 14 amino acids long. With 0 bases removed from V and 1 base from J, the gap between germline ends came to 6 bases. Germline V CDR1 and CDR2: SGHVS, FNYEAQ. This chain's CDR3 is CASSLAGGNTEAFF. The DNA of the CDR3 is TGTGCCAGCAGCTTAGCAGGGGGGAACACTGAAGCTTTCTTT.

The chain uses TRBV7-9 and TRBJ2-3, with D tentatively TRBD1 (5 bases). The V gene lost 2 bases and the J gene lost 2 bases, with 17 bases spanning the gap. The germline gives CDR1 SEHNR, CDR2 FQNEAQ (reference sequence). This CDR3 has 17 amino acids. CDR3 in DNA: TGTGCCAGCAGCTTAAGGGTTATAGGGGTGAACACAGATACGCAGTATTTT. Amino acid sequence: CASSLRVIGVNTDTQYF.

The rearrangement links TRBV12-3 or TRBV12-4 to TRBJ1-1, with D possibly TRBD1 on 5 matching bases. Trimming left V 6 bases short and J 7 bases short, with 9 bases between. This CDR3 spans 11 amino acids. The CDR3 is CASRGTFEAFF. DNA of the CDR3: TGTGCCAGCAGGGGGACGTTTGAAGCTTTCTTT.

V is TRBV3-1 and J is TRBJ1-2; D is unresolved. Between the trimmed V and J ends, which lost 0 bases and 9 bases, there was a span of 14 bases. This CDR3 has 14 residues. Germline CDR1 and CDR2: LGHDT and YNNKEL (reference sequence). Written as DNA, the CDR3 is TGTGCCAGCAGCCAAGATACGGCCTTTTTACGCTACACCTTC. It specifies CASSQDTAFLRYTF.

This clonotype was recorded many times. V is TRBV29-1 and J is TRBJ1-2; D perhaps matches TRBD1 (5 bases). Germline CDR1 and CDR2: SQVTM and ANQGSEA. Trimming pared 7 bases from V and 4 bases from J, leaving 16 bases between. This CDR3 is built from 13 residues. The CDR3 spells CSAPREASYGYTF. DNA for the CDR3: TGCAGCGCTCCCAGGGAGGCGAGCTATGGCTACACCTTC.

The V gene is TRBV2, the J gene TRBJ2-2; maybe TRBD2 (5 bases). Trimming removed 0 bases from V and 2 bases from J, with 10 bases in between. Germline V gene sequence: CDR1 SNHLY, CDR2 FYNNEI. The CDR3 spans 16 residues. CDR3 loop: CASSEAGGLNTGELFF. As DNA, the CDR3 is TGTGCCAGCAGTGAAGCTGGCGGACTCAACACCGGGGAGCTGTTTTTT.

The sample holds many counts of this clonotype. The genes are TRBV7-2 and TRBJ1-1, with D possibly TRBD1 on 6 matching bases. This CDR3 has 15 amino acids. V was pared by 4 bases and J by 5 bases, with 17 bases between. Germline CDR1 is SGHTA and CDR2 is FQGNSA. The CDR3 DNA reads TGTGCCAGCAGCTCCACTAAACAGGGAGGGACTGAAGCTTTCTTT. Its protein is CASSSTKQGGTEAFF.

The chain links TRBV18 to TRBJ2-7; the D is unclear. Germline V gene data show CDR1 as KGHSH and CDR2 as LQKENI. With 3 bases removed from V and 7 bases from J, the gap between germline ends came to 10 bases. The CDR3 covers 12 residues. The CDR3 protein is CASSPLFGEQYF. DNA of the CDR3: TGTGCCAGCTCACCCCTGTTCGGGGAGCAGTACTTC.

At least ten counts were recorded for this clonotype. The chain is built from TRBV6-6 and TRBJ1-2, with TRBD1 matching 7 bases. This CDR3 spans 13 amino acids. Trimming at V came to 5 bases and at J to 4 bases, leaving 4 bases not matched to a gene. Germline V gene data show CDR1 as MNHNY and CDR2 as SVGAGI (reference sequence). The CDR3 protein is CASSPQGSYGYTF. The CDR3 DNA reads as TGTGCCAGCAGTCCACAGGGGTCCTATGGCTACACCTTC.

The rearrangement uses TRBV30 and TRBJ1-5, with TRBD1 matching over 9 bases. Germline V CDR1 and CDR2: GTSNPN, SVGIG (reference sequence). V dropped 1 base and J dropped 2; count of bases not matched to a gene: 9. The CDR3 has 17 residues. The CDR3 nucleotides are TGTGCCTGGAGTGGGGGATCGGGACAGGGAGGCAATCAGCCCCAGCATTTT. Amino acid sequence: CAWSGGSGQGGNQPQHF.

This clonotype was seen only a few times. This chain connects TRBV19 to TRBJ2-3; possibly TRBD1 for D (6 bases). Germline V lookup: CDR1 LNHDA, CDR2 SQIVND (reference sequence). The CDR3 has 14 residues. Trimming removed 4 bases from V and 4 bases from J, with 12 bases in between. The CDR3 protein is CASSRGLRADTQYF. The CDR3 DNA sequence: TGTGCCAGTAGTAGGGGGCTGCGCGCAGATACGCAGTATTTT.

This clonotype was picked up a small number of times. The rearrangement links TRBV12-3 or TRBV12-4 to TRBJ2-7, with 11 bases fitting TRBD2. Germline trimming cut 6 bases from V and 4 bases from J; bases unmatched to any gene: 2. CDR3 length: 13 amino acids. The CDR3 DNA is TGTGCCAGCAGACTAGCGGGAGTTTACGAGCAGTACTTC. Its translation is CASRLAGVYEQYF.

The chain joins TRBV7-2 to TRBJ1-2; 7 bases fit TRBD1. The CDR3 runs to 12 residues. Germline trimming cut 4 bases from V and 8 bases from J; bases unmatched to any gene: 4. CDR1 and CDR2 from the germline V gene are SGHTA and FQGNSA. Here the CDR3 reads CASSSDRTGYTF. CDR3 in DNA: TGTGCCAGCAGCTCGGACAGGACGGGCTACACCTTC. The full variable domain, with the rest looked up from reference TRBV7-2 and TRBJ1-2, is GAGVSQSPSNKVTEKGKDVELRCDPISGHTALYWYRQSLGQGLEFLIYFQGNSAPDKSGLPSDRFSAERTGGSVSTLTIQRTQQEDSAVYLCASSSDRTGYTFGSGTRLTVV.

The chain couples TRBV20-1 to TRBJ1-1, with D maybe TRBD1 (6 bases). V lost 5 bases, J lost 0 bases, and 19 bases lay in between. Germline CDR1 and CDR2: DFQATT and SNEGSKA (reference sequence). The CDR3 spans 16 residues. Here the CDR3 reads CSARPGGPSMNTEAFF. The CDR3 nucleotides are TGCAGTGCTCGGCCTGGGGGGCCCTCGATGAACACTGAAGCTTTCTTT.

This clonotype was counted only a few times. The rearrangement uses TRBV12-3 or TRBV12-4 and TRBJ2-1; 16 bases are shared with TRBD2. V shed 5 bases and J 2 bases; nucleotides not matched to a gene: 9. This CDR3 region has 19 residues. The CDR3 region has the DNA TGTGCCAGCAGTCCGCGTTCCGGGACTAGCGGGAGGGCCTACAATGAGCAGTTCTTC. This gives the protein CASSPRSGTSGRAYNEQFF.